Presented here are 23 T cell receptor beta chains from one specimen sequenced in a study of technical replicates of blood from four donors. TCRdb's copy holds only in-frame clones and misses some; the assay was immunoSEQ multiplex PCR. The sample yields tens of thousands of clones, roughly 96% seen once. The sequenced sample consisted of T cells isolated from PBMCs. All receptors derive from a human donor in good health.

The J gene is TRBJ2-3, the V gene TRBV2; 7 bases are shared with TRBD1. V trimming: 5 bases; J trimming: 1 base; junction bases outside the gene matches: 6. The CDR3 spans 15 residues. The germline gives CDR1 SNHLY, CDR2 FYNNEI. The CDR3 loop is CASSNPGGGTDTQYF. Written as DNA, the CDR3 is TGTGCCAGCAGTAACCCAGGGGGTGGCACAGATACGCAGTATTTT.

This clone was seen once. CDR3 sequence (DNA): TGTGCCAGCAGTTCCTCCGGGACAGGGGGCTACAATGAGCAGTTCTTC. Amino acid sequence: CASSSSGTGGYNEQFF. The chain carries TRBV11-3 and TRBJ2-1; 11 nucleotides agree with TRBD1. This CDR3 comprises 16 residues. The V gene end was trimmed by 6 bases and the J gene end by 3 bases; junction bases not matched to a gene: 7. The germline V gene encodes CDR1 SGHNT and CDR2 YENEEA.

CDR3 DNA: TGTGCCAGCAGTTTGGACAGCTCCTACGAGCAGTACTTC. It codes for CASSLDSSYEQYF. This rearrangement joins TRBV28 to TRBJ2-7; the D gene is possibly TRBD1 (6 bases). CDR3 length: 13 amino acids. The V end lost 3 bases, the J end lost 0 bases, and 6 bases lay between the germline ends. Germline V CDR1 and CDR2: MDHEN, SYDVKM.

Only one count was recorded for this clone. The gene calls are TRBV7-9 and TRBJ2-3; 12 nucleotides align to TRBD1. The germline V gene has CDR1 SEHNR and CDR2 FQNEAQ (reference sequence). This CDR3 is built from 18 residues. The V gene end was trimmed by 4 bases and the J gene end by 0 bases; junction bases not matched to a gene: 8. Here the CDR3 reads CASSSGTGGPRSTDTQYF. CDR3 DNA: TGTGCCAGCAGCTCCGGGACAGGGGGCCCCCGAAGCACAGATACGCAGTATTTT.

This chain uses TRBV4-1 with TRBJ2-7; TRBD1 might be the D (5 bases). From germline, CDR1 is MGHRA and CDR2 YSYEKL. CDR3 size: 18 residues. V was trimmed by 0 bases and J by 2 bases, leaving 20 bases between them. Written as DNA, the CDR3 is TGCGCCAGCAGCCAAGATACATTCCCTCGAGACAGACCCTACGAGCAGTACTTC. Its translation is CASSQDTFPRDRPYEQYF.

CDR3 in DNA: TGTGCCAGCAGTTTCGGAGGGTCTGTGGATGAGCAGTTCTTC. This translates into CASSFGGSVDEQFF. This chain joins TRBV27 and TRBJ2-1; a possible D gene is TRBD2 (6 bases). The CDR3 consists of 14 residues. V lost 3 bases and J 8 bases, leaving 14 bases between the germline ends. Germline CDR1 and CDR2: MNHEY and SMNVEV (reference sequence).

J is TRBJ2-2 and V is TRBV12-5; 9 nucleotides agree with TRBD2. With 4 bases clipped from V and 5 bases from J, the junction kept 8 bases outside the gene matches. There are 16 residues in the CDR3. Germline lookup yields CDR1 LGHNT and CDR2 FRNRAP. Here the CDR3 DNA reads TGTGCTAGTGGTTCCTTAGCGGGAGAGCGTACCGGGGAGCTGTTTTTT. It translates to CASGSLAGERTGELFF.

This clone was observed a few times. The chain uses TRBV9 and TRBJ1-1, with 9 nucleotides matching TRBD1. CDR3 length equals 15 residues. J was trimmed by 2 bases and V by 4 bases; bases with no gene match: 6. Germline V gene sequence: CDR1 SGDLS, CDR2 YYNGEE. In nucleotides, the CDR3 is TGTGCCAGCAGCTTATCGGGACAGGGAAACACTGAAGCTTTCTTT. It translates to CASSLSGQGNTEAFF.

The CDR3 here is CASSRDRGQPQHF. CDR3 in DNA: TGTGCCAGCAGTCGAGACAGGGGTCAGCCCCAGCATTTT. V usage is TRBV5-5 and J usage is TRBJ1-5, with 8 bases matching TRBD1. The CDR3 consists of 13 residues. J gave up 6 bases and V 5 bases, and 4 bases lay outside the gene matches. Germline-derived CDR1 and CDR2 are SGHKS and YYEKEE (reference sequence). The whole variable domain, filled in from reference TRBV5-5 and TRBJ1-5, reads DAGVTQSPTHLIKTRGQQVTLRCSPISGHKSVSWYQQVLGQGPQFIFQYYEKEERGRGNFPDRFSARQFPNYSSELNVNALLLGDSALYLCASSRDRGQPQHFGDGTRLSIL.

V is TRBV4-1 and J is TRBJ2-6, with 8 bases fitting TRBD1. The V gene's germline CDR1 is MGHRA and CDR2 YSYEKL. The CDR3 is 16 residues long. Trimming cost V 3 bases and J 8 bases; bases outside gene matches: 9. The chain's CDR3 is CASSHIGQGASNVLTF. CDR3 in DNA: TGCGCCAGCAGCCATATAGGGCAGGGGGCGTCCAACGTCCTGACTTTC.

The CDR3 bases are TGTGCCAGCAGCTTTGGGGAGTCCCGGGCCAACGTCCTGACTTTC. Amino acids: CASSFGESRANVLTF. The chain links TRBV5-6 to TRBJ2-6, with a tentative D call TRBD2 (5 bases). V lost 2 bases and J 5 bases, leaving 11 bases between the germline ends. The CDR3 is 15 amino acids. CDR1 and CDR2 from the germline V gene are SGHDT and YYEEEE.

The chain joins TRBV6-1 to TRBJ1-2; D is undetermined. Trimming removed 1 base at V and 11 bases at J, with 14 bases between. CDR3 length equals 13 residues. Germline V gene data show CDR1 as MNHNS and CDR2 as SASEGT. The CDR3 reads CASSEGALTAYTF. The DNA for the CDR3 is TGTGCCAGCAGTGAAGGGGCTTTAACGGCATACACCTTC.

This clone was counted a single time. The chain links TRBV5-1 to TRBJ2-5; 9 bases are shared with TRBD1. From germline, CDR1 is SGHRS and CDR2 YFSETQ. The CDR3 runs 14 residues. V gave up 0 bases and J gave up 5 bases; unmatched junction bases: 2. As DNA, the CDR3 is TGCGCCAGCAGCTTGGACAGGGGGCGGGAGACCCAGTACTTC. This translates into CASSLDRGRETQYF.

The gene calls are TRBV6-1 and TRBJ1-1; D is unresolved. The germline V and J ends were trimmed by 5 bases and 3 bases, with 10 bases remaining between them. Germline V gene sequence: CDR1 MNHNS, CDR2 SASEGT. This CDR3 has 13 residues. The DNA for the CDR3 is TGTGCCAGCAGTTCACGACGGGACACTGAAGCTTTCTTT. Its translation is CASSSRRDTEAFF.

This sequence joins TRBV13 and TRBJ1-5; TRBD1 is a possible D gene (5 bases). The length of the CDR3 is 14 residues. The germline V gene has CDR1 PRHDT and CDR2 FYEKMQ (reference sequence). The V and J ends lost 0 bases and 6 bases respectively, with 9 bases between them. CDR3 in amino acids: CASSLGSGVQPQHF. Written as DNA, the CDR3 is TGTGCCAGCAGCTTAGGTTCGGGGGTTCAGCCCCAGCATTTT.

The rearrangement joins TRBV6-5 to TRBJ2-7; 9 nucleotides agree with TRBD2. CDR1 is MNHEY, CDR2 SVGAGI, per germline. V shed 4 bases, J shed 0 bases, and the junction held 4 bases outside the gene matches. This CDR3 has 15 amino acids. The CDR3 reads CASSLAGDTSYEQYF. CDR3 bases: TGTGCCAGCAGTTTAGCGGGGGATACCTCCTACGAGCAGTACTTC.

This chain joins TRBV18 and TRBJ2-1, with 11 nucleotides matching TRBD2. CDR3 length: 15 residues. The V gene end was trimmed by 7 bases and the J gene end by 8 bases; junction bases not matched to a gene: 10. Germline CDR1 is KGHSH and CDR2 is LQKENI. CDR3 protein: CASCPPSGRTDEQFF. The CDR3 DNA reads as TGTGCCAGCTGTCCCCCTAGCGGGAGGACGGATGAGCAGTTCTTC.

The chain combines TRBV6-5 with TRBJ1-6; 7 bases match TRBD1. Trimming cost V 6 bases and J 7 bases; bases outside gene matches: 9. The germline V gene encodes CDR1 MNHEY and CDR2 SVGAGI. This CDR3 comprises 15 residues. Written as DNA, the CDR3 is TGTGCCAGCAGCCGAGACAGGGTACTAAATTCACCCCTCCACTTT. Translated: CASSRDRVLNSPLHF.

This clone was seen a single time. The V call is TRBV7-2, the J call TRBJ2-1, with D possibly being TRBD2 (5 bases). Trimming took off 6 bases at V and 2 bases at J, with 20 bases between the two ends. Germline values: CDR1 SGHTA, CDR2 FQGNSA. This CDR3 has 17 amino acids. The CDR3: CASSFPGLSLTYNEQFF. CDR3 nucleotides: TGTGCCAGCAGTTTCCCCGGACTCTCCTTAACCTACAATGAGCAGTTCTTC.

This chain connects TRBV7-9 to TRBJ2-1; TRBD1 might be the D (5 bases). V was cut by 11 bases and J by 6 bases, with 17 bases left in between. Germline V gene lookup returns CDR1 SEHNR and CDR2 FQNEAQ (reference sequence). CDR3 length: 13 amino acids. The CDR3 bases are TGTGCCTTATCCGACAGCTTGGGCAATGAGCAGTTCTTC. This gives the protein CALSDSLGNEQFF. The variable domain in full, with the rest retrieved from reference TRBV7-9 and TRBJ2-1, is DTGVSQNPRHKITKRGQNVTFRCDPISEHNRLYWYRQTLGQGPEFLTYFQNEAQLEKSRLLSDRFSAERPKGSFSTLEIQRTEQGDSAMYLCALSDSLGNEQFFGPGTRLTVL.

The CDR3 sequence: CASRPLGNTEAFF. CDR3 coding DNA: TGCGCCAGTCGTCCCCTAGGGAACACTGAAGCTTTCTTT. The chain employs TRBV5-1 and TRBJ1-1; D is undetermined. Germline V gives CDR1 SGHRS, CDR2 YFSETQ. The germline V and J ends were trimmed by 8 bases and 1 base, with 12 bases remaining between them. This CDR3 spans 13 amino acids.

This clone is a singleton in its sample. The chain is built from TRBV28 and TRBJ2-5; no clear D gene. V was trimmed by 3 bases and J by 5 bases, leaving 10 bases between them. The CDR3 has 13 amino acids. Germline CDR1 reads MDHEN; CDR2 reads SYDVKM. DNA for the CDR3: TGTGCCAGCAGTTTTCGGGTGTGGGAGACCCAGTACTTC. Translating it yields CASSFRVWETQYF.

J is TRBJ1-5 and V is TRBV19; TRBD1 might be the D (5 bases). The CDR3 is made up of 16 amino acids. Trimming stripped 10 bases from V and 4 bases from J, with 23 bases between. From germline, CDR1 is LNHDA and CDR2 SQIVND (reference sequence). For the CDR3, the DNA is TGTGCCACCAAGATAACAGGCGTCTATGAGAATCAGCCCCAGCATTTT. As protein: CATKITGVYENQPQHF. Filled out from reference TRBV19 and TRBJ1-5, the complete variable domain reads DGGITQSPKYLFRKEGQNVTLSCEQNLNHDAMYWYRQDPGQGLRLIYYSQIVNDFQKGDIAEGYSVSREKKESFPLTVTSAQKNPTAFYLCATKITGVYENQPQHFGDGTRLSIL.